Listed below are T cell receptor beta chains from one sample, sequenced in a study of shared clonotypes between healthy human individuals. Profiled with immunoSEQ multiplex PCR; TCRdb holds only in-frame clones, not every one. The sample has around 510,000 clones; around 81% are singletons. The sequencing sample was made of PBMCs. The receptor set was obtained from a woman between 35 and 50 years old in good health. Some clones in this sample may be carry-over from other donors' samples. CDR3s include the opening cysteine and the closing phenylalanine or tryptophan. D genes are given only for firm matches. Size is stated for part of the rows, as once, few or many counts, or as a class when the clone is expanded.

abundance	d_gene	j_gene	v_gene	CDR3nt	CDR3aa
-	-	TRBJ2-5	TRBV13	TGTGCCAGCAGCTTAGGCCGTGGAGGGGGCGAGGAGCAGTACTTC	CASSLGRGGGEEQYF
few	TRBD1	TRBJ1-1	TRBV29-1	TGCAGCGTTGATTCCGACAGGGGATCCACTGAAGCTTTCTTT	CSVDSDRGSTEAFF
few	-	TRBJ1-3	TRBV7-9	TGTGCCAGCGCCATGGCGGGGTGGGGAAACACCATATATTTT	CASAMAGWGNTIYF
-	-	TRBJ2-3	TRBV15	TGTGCCACCAGCAGAGAAGACAGTTATCCCACAGATACGCAGTATTTT	CATSREDSYPTDTQYF
-	-	TRBJ2-5	TRBV2	TGTGCCGGGAGATTCGGTGAGACCCAGTACTTC	CAGRFGETQYF
-	-	TRBJ2-7	TRBV18	TGTGCCAGCTCACCTACCAGCTCCTACGAGCAGTACTTC	CASSPTSSYEQYF
-	-	TRBJ2-2	TRBV10-1	TGCGCCAGCACCGCGGGGGCAAGTACCGGGGAGCTGTTTTTT	CASTAGASTGELFF
-	-	TRBJ2-3	TRBV11-3	TGTGCCAGCAGTGGGCGGGGAAGCACAGATACGCAGTATTTT	CASSGRGSTDTQYF
-	-	TRBJ2-7	TRBV5-1	TGCGCCAGCAGCTTACAGGGGAGGATCTACGAGCAGTACTTC	CASSLQGRIYEQYF
-	-	TRBJ1-5	TRBV15	TGTGCCACCAGCAGAGATCTGTCTTTTAGCAATCAGCCCCAGCATTTT	CATSRDLSFSNQPQHF
-	-	TRBJ1-1	TRBV25-1	TGTGCCAGCAGTGAATCGCAGGGACGGAGCACTGAAGCTTTCTTT	CASSESQGRSTEAFF
-	-	TRBJ2-5	TRBV19	TGTGCCAGTAGTATAAGGCGGGGGCGCTTAGAGACCCAGTACTTC	CASSIRRGRLETQYF
-	-	TRBJ2-6	TRBV5-8	TGTGCCAGCAGCTTGAAGTCTGGGGCCAACGTCCTGACTTTC	CASSLKSGANVLTF
-	-	TRBJ1-4	TRBV4-1	TGCGCCAGCAGCCAAGGCAAGCAGGCGAATGAAAAACTGTTTTTT	CASSQGKQANEKLFF
-	-	TRBJ2-3	TRBV7-3	TGTGCCAGCAGCTTAAGTCGAGTCGCCACAGATACGCAGTATTTT	CASSLSRVATDTQYF
-	-	TRBJ2-5	TRBV7-9	TGTGCCAGCAGCTTAGTCCCGGGGTTGGAGACCCAGTACTTC	CASSLVPGLETQYF
-	TRBD2	TRBJ2-7	TRBV11-2	TGTGCCAGCAGCTTAGACTCACTAGCGGGTGCCATTTACGAGCAGTACTTC	CASSLDSLAGAIYEQYF
-	-	TRBJ2-3	TRBV12-5	TGTGCTAGTGGTTTAAGCATAGATACGCAGTATTTT	CASGLSIDTQYF
-	-	TRBJ1-1	TRBV19	TGTGCCAGTAGTGGGGGGGTCGGTAGGAACACTGAAGCTTTCTTT	CASSGGVGRNTEAFF
-	-	TRBJ1-3	TRBV27	TGTGCCAGCAGTCCCAGGCATGGAGACACCATATATTTT	CASSPRHGDTIYF
many	-	TRBJ2-7	TRBV2	TGTGCCAGCAGGCTTCTCGGGGACGGGCGCTACGAGCAGTACTTC	CASRLLGDGRYEQYF
few	TRBD1	TRBJ1-6	TRBV7-2	TGTGCCAGCAGCTTAGGGTTGGGCAGGGGGTTATATAATTCACACCTCCACTTT	CASSLGLGRGLYNSHLHF
-	TRBD1	TRBJ1-4	TRBV14	TGTGCCAGCAGCTTTGGGACAGGGAACGAAAAACTGTTTTTT	CASSFGTGNEKLFF
many	-	TRBJ2-2	TRBV7-3	TGTGCCAGCAGCTTCGACAGTAACACCGGGGAGCTGTTTTTT	CASSFDSNTGELFF
-	-	TRBJ2-2	TRBV21-1	TGTGCCAGCAGCAAACATCCGGGACAGGGGGACACCGGGGAGCTGTTTTTT	CASSKHPGQGDTGELFF
-	-	TRBJ2-5	TRBV28	TGTGCCAGCAGTTTATCCCACAGCCAAGAGACCCAGTACTTC	CASSLSHSQETQYF
few	-	TRBJ2-3	TRBV19	TGTGCCAGTAGTAGACGCAGCAGGGAAGATACGCAGTATTTT	CASSRRSREDTQYF
-	TRBD1	TRBJ1-4	TRBV28	TGTGCCAGCAGTTCCCCCGCCCCTCAGGGGGCGGATGAAAAACTGTTTTTT	CASSSPAPQGADEKLFF
-	-	TRBJ2-2	TRBV29-1	TGCAGCGCAACAGGGAGTTCGAACACCGGGGAGCTGTTTTTT	CSATGSSNTGELFF
-	TRBD1	TRBJ2-7	TRBV6-5	TGTGCCAGCAGTCCCCGGACAGGGGTCGACGAGCAGTACTTC	CASSPRTGVDEQYF
-	-	TRBJ2-4	TRBV6-5	TGTGCCAGCAGTTACTCGTTTCGGGCGAACATTCAGTACTTC	CASSYSFRANIQYF
many	TRBD1	TRBJ1-2	TRBV16	TGTGCCAGCAGCCGGGGGAGCGGACAGGCCTCTAACTATGGCTACACCTTC	CASSRGSGQASNYGYTF
-	TRBD2	TRBJ2-2	TRBV28	TGTGCCAGCAGTGGGACTAGCGAGAACACCGGGGAGCTGTTTTTT	CASSGTSENTGELFF
-	-	TRBJ1-5	TRBV28	TGTGCCAGCAGTTTACAGTACGCTCAGCCCCAGCATTTT	CASSLQYAQPQHF
-	TRBD2	TRBJ2-1	TRBV5-1	TGCGCCAGCAGCCCCGGGACTAGCGCCCTCTACAATGAGCAGTTCTTC	CASSPGTSALYNEQFF
once	-	TRBJ2-7	TRBV6-1	TGTGCCAGCAGTGAAGCGGGCACAGGGTCCGGGTACGAGCAGTACTTC	CASSEAGTGSGYEQYF
-	-	TRBJ2-3	TRBV5-1	TGCGCCAGCAGCCCCTGGGGGGAGAGTTCAGATACGCAGTATTTT	CASSPWGESSDTQYF
once	-	TRBJ2-2	TRBV4-1	TGCGCCAGCAGCCAAGATGGCATCAACACCGGGGAGCTGTTTTTT	CASSQDGINTGELFF
-	TRBD1	TRBJ1-2	TRBV4-1	TGCGCCAGCAGCCAAGATCGGGACAGGTCACGCTACACCTTC	CASSQDRDRSRYTF
many	TRBD2	TRBJ2-7	TRBV7-9	TGTGCCAGCAGGCTTGGGACTAGCCAGCCCGAGCAGTACTTC	CASRLGTSQPEQYF
-	-	TRBJ1-5	TRBV28	TGTGCCAGCAGCTCGCTCAATCAGCCCCAGCATTTT	CASSSLNQPQHF
-	-	TRBJ2-2	TRBV7-2	TGTGCCAGCAGCCCCCGGTGGGCTAACACCGGGGAGCTGTTTTTT	CASSPRWANTGELFF
-	-	TRBJ2-1	TRBV6-5	TGTGCCAGCACGCACCGGGCTAGCGACAATGAGCAGTTCTTC	CASTHRASDNEQFF
-	-	TRBJ1-1	TRBV18	TGTGCCAGCTCACCAGGAATCCTGAACACTGAAGCTTTCTTT	CASSPGILNTEAFF
-	-	TRBJ2-5	TRBV5-1	TGCGCCAGCAGCTTTGCAGGGGTGGGAGAGACCCAGTACTTC	CASSFAGVGETQYF
once	-	TRBJ2-1	TRBV2	TGTGCCAGCGGCGGGGAGAGCTCCTACAATGAGCAGTTCTTC	CASGGESSYNEQFF
-	TRBD1	TRBJ2-7	TRBV7-9	TGTGCCAGCAGCAAGACAGGGGGCGAGCAGTACTTC	CASSKTGGEQYF
-	-	TRBJ1-2	TRBV7-2	TGTGCCAGCAGAACCGACGGCGGGTATGGCTACACCTTC	CASRTDGGYGYTF
-	TRBD1	TRBJ2-5	TRBV11-2	TGTGCCAGCAGCTCCCCGGACAGGGGAGGGGAGACCCAGTACTTC	CASSSPDRGGETQYF
-	TRBD2	TRBJ2-4	TRBV18	TGTGCCAGCTCAGCGGGAGTACCAGCCAAAAACATTCAGTACTTC	CASSAGVPAKNIQYF
-	-	TRBJ2-1	TRBV5-5	TGTGCCAGCAGCTTGATAACTAGGGGGAATGAGCAGTTCTTC	CASSLITRGNEQFF
-	-	TRBJ2-5	TRBV5-1	TGCGCCAGCAGCCCGGGCAGTTTTCAAGAGACCCAGTACTTC	CASSPGSFQETQYF
few	TRBD1	TRBJ1-5	TRBV28	TGTGCCAGCGGGACAGGCAATCAGCCCCAGCATTTT	CASGTGNQPQHF
once	-	TRBJ2-5	TRBV14	TGTGCCAGCAGCTTTAGCGGAGAGACCCAGTACTTC	CASSFSGETQYF
-	-	TRBJ1-4	TRBV6-1	TGTGCCAGCAGTGAAGGTCCCGGGGTAAATGAAAAACTGTTTTTT	CASSEGPGVNEKLFF
many	-	TRBJ2-1	TRBV2	TGTGCCAGCAGTCCAACCTACAATGAGCAGTTCTTC	CASSPTYNEQFF
once	TRBD1	TRBJ2-7	TRBV5-1	TGCGCCAGCAGCTTGGACGGACAGGCCCCGGGATACGAGCAGTACTTC	CASSLDGQAPGYEQYF
-	TRBD1	TRBJ1-1	TRBV6-6	TGTGCCAGCAGAGACCGACAGGGCACTGAAGCTTTCTTT	CASRDRQGTEAFF
-	TRBD1	TRBJ2-3	TRBV18	TGTGCCAGCTCACCAGGGACAGGGGGCAGCACAGATACGCAGTATTTT	CASSPGTGGSTDTQYF
many	-	TRBJ2-3	TRBV6-6	TGTGCCAGCAGCCCACACCCAGCTGATGGAAGGTTTACGCAGTATTTT	CASSPHPADGRFTQYF